This T cell receptor beta chain was recorded in a study of CD8 T cells in Susac syndrome. When the RNA was reverse transcribed, random hexamers were used with an input of 0.5 to 1 ug. A multiplex approach, immunoSEQ multiplex PCR, amplified TCR beta CDR3 across 54 Vbeta and 13 Jbeta. TCRdb fed the immunoSEQ multiplex PCR reads into MiXCR, producing one record per CDR3 protein. This table holds under 200,000 distinct CDR3 sequences, around 94% found once. CDR1 is SGHRS and CDR2 is YFSETQ in the germline V gene. The V end lost 3 bases, the J end lost 4 bases, and 13 bases lay between the germline ends. There are 14 residues in the CDR3.

The V gene is TRBV5-1, the J gene TRBJ1-2, with a possible D match to TRBD1 (5 bases). Source material: CD4+ T cells from PBMCs. This TCR was recovered from a human donor with Susac syndrome. CDR3: CASSSGEGAYGYTF. CDR3 coding DNA: TGCGCCAGCAGCTCGGGGGAGGGAGCCTATGGCTACACCTTC.